The 22 T cell receptor beta chains given below trace back to one sample, sequenced in a study of T cell repertoires in cytomegalovirus infection. TCRdb processed the reads anew with MiXCR; each CDR3 protein has one entry. The sample lists 400,000 to 600,000 distinct CDR3 sequences, under 55% occurring once. These receptors have no identified antigens. The sample in question was cultured PBMCs, obtained from culture after CMV antigen stimulation. These receptors were collected from a human donor in good health (CMV status not recorded). Some clones in this sample may be carry-over from other donors' samples.

The sample holds a few counts of this clonotype. The rearrangement uses TRBV5-5 and TRBJ2-1; D may be TRBD2 (5 bases). Trimming took 6 bases from V and 8 from J, leaving 18 bases between them. This CDR3 spans 14 amino acids. CDR1 and CDR2 (germline): SGHKS, YYEKEE (reference sequence). The CDR3 spells CASIRGGSGDEQFF. The CDR3, as DNA: TGTGCCAGCATTCGTGGTGGGAGTGGGGATGAGCAGTTCTTC.

This clonotype has just a few counts. This chain links TRBV7-8 with TRBJ2-1, with D unresolved. The CDR3 has 15 amino acids. Trimming removed 1 base from V and 3 bases from J, with 10 bases in between. Looked up from germline, CDR1 is SGHVS and CDR2 is FQNEAQ. This CDR3 is CASSLGVNNYNEQFF. The CDR3 bases are TGTGCCAGCAGCTTAGGAGTCAACAACTACAATGAGCAGTTCTTC.

The chain uses TRBV10-3 and TRBJ2-5, with TRBD1 identical over 10 bases. The CDR3 has 13 amino acids. Looked up from germline, CDR1 is ENHRY and CDR2 is SYGVKD. The ends lost 6 bases at V and 5 bases at J; junction bases unmatched: 3. The CDR3 DNA sequence: TGTGCCATCAGGGGGACAGGGGAGGAGACCCAGTACTTC. Amino acids: CAIRGTGEETQYF.

Only a few counts were recorded for this clonotype. The chain employs TRBV25-1 and TRBJ2-1; TRBD1 aligns across 7 bases. Germline trimming cut 4 bases from V and 5 bases from J; bases unmatched to any gene: 8. There are 15 residues in the CDR3. CDR1 MGHDK and CDR2 SYGVNS come from the germline V gene. The CDR3 is CASSGDRQQHNEQFF. CDR3 nucleotides: TGTGCCAGCAGTGGGGACAGACAACAACACAATGAGCAGTTCTTC. Drawing the rest from reference TRBV25-1 and TRBJ2-1, the complete variable domain is EADIYQTPRYLVIGTGKKITLECSQTMGHDKMYWYQQDPGMELHLIHYSYGVNSTEKGDLSSESTVSRIRTEHFPLTLESARPSHTSQYLCASSGDRQQHNEQFFGPGTRLTVL.

This rearrangement joins TRBV7-9 to TRBJ1-6; weak D call: TRBD1 (6 bases). Trimming removed 3 bases at V and 7 bases at J, with 13 bases between. Per the germline V gene, CDR1 is SEHNR and CDR2 is FQNEAQ (reference sequence). The CDR3 runs to 15 residues. Written as DNA, the CDR3 is TGTGCCAGCAGCTTCGACAGCCAGGGGAATTCACCCCTCCACTTT. Residues: CASSFDSQGNSPLHF.

This sequence joins TRBV6-8 and TRBJ1-1, with TRBD1 matching 8 bases. CDR3 length: 14 amino acids. V dropped 7 bases and J dropped 6; count of bases not matched to a gene: 10. Germline V CDR1 and CDR2: MNHGY, SAAAGT. For the CDR3, the DNA is TGTGCCAGCAAACGAACAGGGGGGGACGCTGAAGCTTTCTTT. Its translation: CASKRTGGDAEAFF.

V is TRBV4-2 and J is TRBJ1-6; D remains ambiguous. The V gene lost 1 base and the J gene lost 8 bases, with 12 bases spanning the gap. From germline, CDR1 is LGHNA and CDR2 YNFKEQ. The CDR3 length is 15 residues. This CDR3 is CASSQATNHHSPLHF. The DNA for the CDR3 is TGTGCCAGCAGCCAAGCAACAAACCATCATTCACCCCTCCACTTT.

This clonotype has more than one count but fewer than ten. The chain employs TRBV7-6 and TRBJ1-1; 7 bases are shared with TRBD1. The CDR3 has 15 residues. Germline loops: CDR1 SGHVS, CDR2 FNYEAQ. V gave up 5 bases and J gave up 4 bases; unmatched junction bases: 10. CDR3 nucleotides: TGTGCCAGCAGCGAACTAAGGGGGCGCGGCACTGAAGCTTTCTTT. Translation: CASSELRGRGTEAFF.

The rearrangement joins TRBV18 to TRBJ2-7; 7 bases fit TRBD1. The V and J ends lost 2 bases and 5 bases, in that order; junction bases with no gene match: 3. Per germline, CDR1 KGHSH and CDR2 LQKENI. CDR3 size: 13 residues. In DNA, the CDR3 is TGTGCCAGCTCACCAACGACAGGGCACGAGCAGTACTTC. Amino acid sequence: CASSPTTGHEQYF.

V gene TRBV11-2 combines with J gene TRBJ1-1, with 9 bases lining up with TRBD1. Trimming removed 4 bases from V and 6 bases from J; junction bases left unmatched: 9. The CDR3 covers 15 residues. Germline assignment: CDR1 SGHAT and CDR2 FQNNGV. CDR3 region: CASSYRTGEESEAFF. CDR3 DNA: TGTGCCAGCAGCTATCGGACAGGGGAAGAATCTGAAGCTTTCTTT.

The CDR3 is CASSYGGFSNQPQHF. The CDR3 nucleotides are TGTGCCAGCAGCTACGGGGGGTTTAGCAATCAGCCCCAGCATTTT. The chain employs TRBV6-6 and TRBJ1-5, with D perhaps TRBD1 (5 bases). The CDR3 sequence is 15 residues long. V was clipped by 6 bases and J by 0 bases, with 12 bases between them. Germline CDR1 and CDR2: MNHNY and SVGAGI (reference sequence).

The chain recombines TRBV7-2 with TRBJ2-7; 9 nucleotides agree with TRBD2. The V and J ends lost 2 bases and 1 base, in that order; junction bases with no gene match: 3. The CDR3 consists of 15 residues. CDR1 and CDR2 (germline): SGHTA, FQGNSA. The CDR3 protein is CASSLHLAGSYEQYF. The CDR3 nucleotides read TGTGCCAGCAGCTTACATCTAGCGGGGTCCTACGAGCAGTACTTC.

This clonotype was picked up a small number of times. The CDR3: CSARRLAGGLTNEQYF. Written as DNA, the CDR3 is TGCAGTGCTAGAAGACTAGCGGGGGGCCTGACCAACGAGCAGTACTTC. The rearrangement links TRBV20-1 to TRBJ2-7; the match to TRBD2 covers 13 bases. Germline assignment: CDR1 DFQATT and CDR2 SNEGSKA (reference sequence). CDR3 size: 16 residues. V shed 2 bases and J 5 bases; nucleotides not matched to a gene: 9.

The genes are TRBV20-1 and TRBJ1-5; a weak D match, TRBD1 (5 bases). Between the trimmed V and J ends, which lost 5 bases and 2 bases, there was a span of 19 bases. The germline V gene has CDR1 DFQATT and CDR2 SNEGSKA (reference sequence). This CDR3 contains 16 residues. CDR3 region: CSAHVSGGGGNQPQHF. The CDR3 region has the DNA TGCAGTGCTCACGTGTCGGGGGGAGGGGGCAATCAGCCCCAGCATTTT.

This sequence joins TRBV5-1 and TRBJ2-6; D possibly corresponds to TRBD2 (6 bases). Germline V gene sequence: CDR1 SGHRS, CDR2 YFSETQ. With 2 bases removed from V and 0 bases from J, the gap between germline ends came to 18 bases. The CDR3 contains 19 residues. CDR3 in DNA: TGCGCCAGCAGCTTCCCCGCCGTGGGGGGAACCTCTGGGGCCAACGTCCTGACTTTC. This codes for CASSFPAVGGTSGANVLTF.

This clonotype was detected a few times. This rearrangement joins TRBV4-3 to TRBJ2-7; 11 bases are a match to TRBD2. CDR3 size: 15 residues. The germline CDR1 and CDR2 sequences are LGHNA and YSLEER. V trimming: 0 bases; J trimming: 8 bases; junction bases outside the gene matches: 6. CDR3 bases: TGCGCCAGCAGCCAAGAACTAGCGGGAGACCTCCAGCAGTACTTC. Encoded protein: CASSQELAGDLQQYF.

The chain recombines TRBV2 with TRBJ2-5; TRBD1 is a possible D gene (6 bases). The CDR3 contains 13 residues. Trimming cost V 8 bases and J 1 base, with 11 bases left between them. Germline V gives CDR1 SNHLY, CDR2 FYNNEI. CDR3 protein: CASLGQSQETQYF. CDR3 DNA: TGTGCCAGCTTAGGACAGTCCCAAGAGACCCAGTACTTC.

This clonotype was observed at least ten times. J is TRBJ1-5 and V is TRBV7-2, with a weak D call TRBD1 (5 bases). CDR1 SGHTA and CDR2 FQGNSA come from the germline V gene. Trimming removed 1 base at V and 7 bases at J, with 14 bases between. The CDR3 spans 15 residues. This CDR3 is CASSLDLPGTQPQHF. The CDR3, as DNA: TGTGCCAGCAGCTTAGATCTTCCAGGGACGCAGCCCCAGCATTTT.

This clonotype turned up a few times. The rearrangement links TRBV6-2 or TRBV6-3 to TRBJ2-5; possible D gene TRBD2, 5 bases. Trimming removed 2 bases from V and 9 bases from J, with 7 bases in between. The CDR3 length is 11 residues. Germline V gene sequence: CDR1 MNHEY, CDR2 SVGEGT. This CDR3 is CASSYKGAQYF. The CDR3, as DNA: TGTGCCAGCAGTTACAAGGGAGCCCAGTACTTC.

The chain is built from TRBV20-1 and TRBJ2-2; D may be TRBD1 (6 bases). The CDR3 spans 13 residues. Germline V gene lookup returns CDR1 DFQATT and CDR2 SNEGSKA (reference sequence). Deletions cut 5 bases from V and 1 base from J, with 8 bases between. This chain's CDR3 is CSAQQGNTGELFF. The DNA of the CDR3 is TGCAGTGCTCAACAGGGGAACACCGGGGAGCTGTTTTTT.

The chain links TRBV20-1 to TRBJ1-1; 7 bases are a match to TRBD1. CDR3 length: 15 amino acids. V lost 3 bases and J lost 0; bases outside the gene matches: 7. Germline CDR1 reads DFQATT; CDR2 reads SNEGSKA (reference sequence). The CDR3 region has the DNA TGCAGTGCTAGTCGTGGGGGACAGCTGAACACTGAAGCTTTCTTT. It codes for CSASRGGQLNTEAFF.

This clonotype was picked up a small number of times. The DNA of the CDR3 is TGTGCCAGCAGCTTCGGGGACAGGGTCTCCTACGAGCAGTACTTC. It specifies CASSFGDRVSYEQYF. V usage is TRBV7-2 and J usage is TRBJ2-7; 9 nucleotides match TRBD1. With 3 bases clipped from V and 0 bases from J, the junction kept 3 bases outside the gene matches. Per the germline V gene, CDR1 is SGHTA and CDR2 is FQGNSA. The CDR3 runs 15 residues.